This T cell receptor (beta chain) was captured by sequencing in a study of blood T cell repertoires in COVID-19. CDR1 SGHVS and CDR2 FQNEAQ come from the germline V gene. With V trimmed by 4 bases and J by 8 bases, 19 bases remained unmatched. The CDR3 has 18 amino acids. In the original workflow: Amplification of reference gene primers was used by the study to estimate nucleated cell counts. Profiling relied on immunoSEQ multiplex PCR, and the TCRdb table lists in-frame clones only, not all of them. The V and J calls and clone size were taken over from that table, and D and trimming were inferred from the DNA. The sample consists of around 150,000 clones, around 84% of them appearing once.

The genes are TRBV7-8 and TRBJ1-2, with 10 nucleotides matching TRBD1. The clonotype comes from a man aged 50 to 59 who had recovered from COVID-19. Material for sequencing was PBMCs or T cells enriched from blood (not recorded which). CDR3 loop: CASSSRLGQGLVGEGYTF. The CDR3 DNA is TGTGCCAGCAGCTCAAGACTGGGACAGGGGCTGGTTGGTGAGGGCTACACCTTC.